The 15 T cell receptor beta chains in this list originate from one sample, sequenced in a study of T cells in Graves' hyperthyroidism and ophthalmopathy. TCR beta CDR3 region amplification was performed from RNA transcripts. An initial round of RT-PCR targeting the TCR CDR3 relied on the HTBI primer set. In TCRdb, the multiplex PCR reads were re-called with MiXCR into one record per CDR3 protein. The table records about 260,000 distinct CDR3 sequences, 20% to 25% of them present only once. Source material: blood. Source of these receptors: a middle-aged man with Graves' hyperthyroidism that later progressed to Graves' ophthalmopathy.

At least ten counts were recorded for this clonotype. The chain has TRBV20-1 and TRBJ2-7, with TRBD2 identical over 10 bases. The CDR3 contains 12 residues. In germline, CDR1 is DFQATT, CDR2 SNEGSKA (reference sequence). CDR3 DNA sequence: TGCAGCCTCCTAGCGGGAGTGGGCGAGCAGTACTTC. This encodes CSLLAGVGEQYF.

At least ten counts were recorded for this clonotype. V gene TRBV20-1 combines with J gene TRBJ1-2; tentative D call: TRBD1 (5 bases). V gave up 0 bases and J gave up 5 bases, with 16 bases separating them. Per the germline V gene, CDR1 is DFQATT and CDR2 is SNEGSKA (reference sequence). This CDR3 comprises 15 residues. CDR3 region: CSARDQGGVGYGYTF. CDR3 in DNA: TGCAGTGCTAGAGATCAGGGAGGGGTTGGGTATGGCTACACCTTC.

This clonotype was counted at least ten times. This chain links TRBV6-5 with TRBJ1-2, with D possibly TRBD1 on 6 matching bases. CDR3 length: 15 amino acids. Trimming took off 0 bases at V and 2 bases at J, with 10 bases between the two ends. Germline V gene sequence: CDR1 MNHEY, CDR2 SVGAGI. The CDR3 DNA follows: TGTGCCAGCAGTTACTCGGGGGGCCAGAACTATGGCTACACCTTC. Translation: CASSYSGGQNYGYTF.

This clonotype was detected ten times or more. The chain links TRBV12-3 or TRBV12-4 to TRBJ1-1; no definite D call. The CDR3 extends over 11 amino acids. V was clipped by 4 bases and J by 11 bases, with 11 bases between them. CDR3 sequence reads: CASSYGIVAFF. In nucleotides, the CDR3 is TGTGCCAGCAGTTACGGGATTGTTGCTTTCTTT.

This clonotype was counted ten times or more. The chain uses TRBV9 and TRBJ2-5; 7 bases match TRBD1. Germline CDR1 and CDR2: SGDLS and YYNGEE. CDR3 length: 14 amino acids. V shed 2 bases, J shed 3 bases, and the junction held 4 bases outside the gene matches. CDR3 sequence: CASSVGTAKETQYF. In DNA, the CDR3 is TGTGCCAGCAGCGTGGGGACAGCCAAAGAGACCCAGTACTTC.

This clonotype was found many times. The chain uses TRBV20-1 and TRBJ1-6, with a possible D match to TRBD1 (6 bases). This CDR3 comprises 14 residues. Germline loops: CDR1 DFQATT, CDR2 SNEGSKA (reference sequence). V gave up 7 bases and J gave up 13 bases, with 23 bases separating them. The CDR3 loop is CSVPPGTPLAPLHF. The CDR3 nucleotides read TGCAGTGTTCCACCCGGGACACCACTTGCTCCCCTCCACTTT.

In this sample, this clonotype turned up many times. This chain connects TRBV11-2 to TRBJ1-2; tentative D call: TRBD1 (5 bases). Germline V gives CDR1 SGHAT, CDR2 FQNNGV. The V gene lost 3 bases and the J gene lost 2 bases, with 13 bases spanning the gap. The CDR3 extends over 15 amino acids. CDR3 sequence: CASSLGGTANYGYTF. The CDR3 DNA reads as TGTGCCAGCAGCTTGGGAGGGACCGCGAACTATGGCTACACCTTC.

This clonotype has a count of ten or more. The chain is built from TRBV15 and TRBJ2-7, with D perhaps matching TRBD1 (5 bases). CDR3 length: 15 residues. V lost 0 bases to trimming and J lost 2 bases, with 11 bases between them. Germline CDR1 and CDR2: LNHNV and YYDKDF (reference sequence). The CDR3 nucleotides read TGTGCCACCAGCAGAGATCTTGGGGCAACCTACGAGCAGTACTTC. As protein: CATSRDLGATYEQYF.

This clonotype was observed once. The chain carries TRBV28 and TRBJ2-7; TRBD2 aligns across 8 bases. The CDR3 length is 16 residues. V shed 6 bases and J 3 bases; nucleotides not matched to a gene: 13. Germline loops: CDR1 MDHEN, CDR2 SYDVKM. The CDR3 protein is CASSQVGAGVLYEQYF. Written as DNA, the CDR3 is TGTGCCAGCAGCCAGGTTGGAGCGGGGGTACTCTACGAGCAGTACTTC.

Ten or more counts support this clonotype. The V call is TRBV12-3 or TRBV12-4, the J call TRBJ1-3; the D gene is possibly TRBD1 (6 bases). V shed 3 bases and J shed 0 bases, with 12 bases lying between them. CDR3 size: 16 residues. The DNA for the CDR3 is TGTGCCAGCAGTTTGGGGGGGGCAGTCTCTGGAAACACCATATATTTT. This codes for CASSLGGAVSGNTIYF.

The V gene is TRBV5-1, the J gene TRBJ2-7, with 7 bases identical to TRBD1. CDR3 length equals 15 residues. Trimming cost V 4 bases and J 1 base; bases outside gene matches: 8. Germline V gene data show CDR1 as SGHRS and CDR2 as YFSETQ. CDR3: CASSHRTGRSYEQYF. The CDR3, as DNA: TGCGCCAGCAGCCACCGGACAGGCAGATCCTACGAGCAGTACTTC.

V is TRBV29-1 and J is TRBJ1-5, with a possible D match to TRBD1 (6 bases). The V gene lost 7 bases and the J gene lost 0 bases, with 10 bases spanning the gap. CDR3 length: 13 amino acids. Germline values: CDR1 SQVTM, CDR2 ANQGSEA. The CDR3 loop reads CSAQGSSNQPQHF. The DNA of the CDR3 is TGCAGCGCACAGGGCTCTAGCAATCAGCCCCAGCATTTT. The whole variable domain, remainder taken from reference TRBV29-1 and TRBJ1-5, is SAVISQKPSRDICQRGTSLTIQCQVDSQVTMMFWYRQQPGQSLTLIATANQGSEATYESGFVIDKFPISRPNLTFSTLTVSNMSPEDSSIYLCSAQGSSNQPQHFGDGTRLSIL.

This clonotype was counted ten times or more. V is TRBV27 and J is TRBJ1-1; D call uncertain. The V gene's germline CDR1 is MNHEY and CDR2 SMNVEV (reference sequence). The CDR3 covers 12 residues. V gave up 8 bases and J gave up 2 bases, with 9 bases separating them. The CDR3 bases are TGTGCCAGCGGGGTCTTCAACACTGAAGCTTTCTTT. It codes for CASGVFNTEAFF.

This clonotype occurred many times. The V and J genes are TRBV28 and TRBJ2-7, with 7 bases matching TRBD1. The CDR3 runs 14 residues. Germline CDR1 MDHEN, CDR2 SYDVKM. Germline trimming cut 6 bases from V and 1 base from J; bases unmatched to any gene: 6. The CDR3 spells CASRNRDSSYEQYF. In DNA, the CDR3 is TGTGCCAGCAGGAACCGGGACAGTTCCTACGAGCAGTACTTC.

This sequence joins TRBV6-2 or TRBV6-3 and TRBJ2-5; D is unresolved. The CDR3 contains 14 residues. The germline V gene has CDR1 MNHEY and CDR2 SVGEGT. The germline V and J ends were trimmed by 6 bases and 0 bases, with 11 bases remaining between them. The CDR3 sequence: CASRHSTYQETQYF. The CDR3 nucleotides read TGTGCCAGCAGACACTCCACGTACCAAGAGACCCAGTACTTC.